These T cell receptor beta chains were read from a single sample in a study of T cell responses to AZD1222 COVID-19 vaccine. TCRdb's copy holds only in-frame clones and misses some; the assay was immunoSEQ multiplex PCR. The sample holds about 120,000 clones; about 82% are singletons and the top ten take approximately 15%. The sequencing here drew on peripheral blood, taken 28 days after the second AZD1222 dose. These receptors all come from an adult who received the AZD1222 COVID-19 vaccine. The CDR3 runs from the conserved cysteine through the conserved F or W. A D gene is named only where the DNA matches it firmly. The listing skips clone size in some rows; elsewhere it reads once, few, many or a size class.

V gene: TRBV6-1; D gene: .; clone size: once; J gene: TRBJ2-7; CDR3 protein: CASSEARPGRTIPTYEQYF; CDR3 DNA: TGTGCCAGCAGTGAAGCGCGTCCAGGGAGGACAATACCAACCTACGAGCAGTACTTC
V gene: TRBV28; D gene: .; clone size: .; J gene: TRBJ1-6; CDR3 protein: CASTGRNSPLHF; CDR3 DNA: TGTGCCAGCACAGGGCGAAATTCACCCCTCCACTTT
V gene: TRBV19; D gene: .; clone size: once; J gene: TRBJ2-5; CDR3 protein: CASSLQSSQETQYF; CDR3 DNA: TGTGCCAGTAGTCTACAGTCCAGTCAAGAGACCCAGTACTTC
V gene: TRBV19; D gene: TRBD2; clone size: .; J gene: TRBJ2-7; CDR3 protein: CASSIEGEGLLREQYF; CDR3 DNA: TGTGCCAGTAGTATAGAGGGGGAGGGCCTTCTGCGGGAGCAGTACTTC
V gene: TRBV6-5; D gene: TRBD2; clone size: .; J gene: TRBJ2-7; CDR3 protein: CASSYNPAGGPYEQYF; CDR3 DNA: TGTGCCAGCAGTTACAATCCCGCGGGGGGACCCTACGAGCAGTACTTC
V gene: TRBV6-2/TRBV6-3; D gene: .; clone size: .; J gene: TRBJ1-2; CDR3 protein: CASSTPGHYGYTF; CDR3 DNA: TGTGCCAGCAGTACGCCGGGACATTATGGCTACACCTTC
V gene: TRBV5-6; D gene: .; clone size: few; J gene: TRBJ1-3; CDR3 protein: CASSSTPLEVGNTIYF; CDR3 DNA: TGTGCCAGCAGCTCTACCCCCCTGGAGGTTGGAAACACCATATATTTT
V gene: TRBV7-8; D gene: .; clone size: .; J gene: TRBJ1-2; CDR3 protein: CASSREGGDYGYTF; CDR3 DNA: TGTGCCAGCAGCCGGGAGGGGGGGGACTATGGCTACACCTTC
V gene: TRBV6-4; D gene: .; clone size: .; J gene: TRBJ2-1; CDR3 protein: CASSLQQGGEQFF; CDR3 DNA: TGTGCCAGCAGTTTACAACAGGGAGGTGAGCAGTTCTTC
V gene: TRBV7-8; D gene: .; clone size: .; J gene: TRBJ2-3; CDR3 protein: CASSSKVEDTQYF; CDR3 DNA: TGTGCCAGCAGCTCAAAGGTGGAGGATACGCAGTATTTT
V gene: TRBV30; D gene: .; clone size: many; J gene: TRBJ1-1; CDR3 protein: CAWLMNTEAFF; CDR3 DNA: TGTGCCTGGTTGATGAACACTGAAGCTTTCTTT
V gene: TRBV6-1; D gene: .; clone size: .; J gene: TRBJ1-5; CDR3 protein: CASSEYSGGFQPQHF; CDR3 DNA: TGTGCCAGCAGTGAATATAGTGGGGGTTTTCAGCCCCAGCATTTT
V gene: TRBV19; D gene: TRBD1; clone size: .; J gene: TRBJ1-6; CDR3 protein: CASSRGQNNSPLHF; CDR3 DNA: TGTGCCAGTAGTAGGGGACAGAATAATTCACCCCTCCACTTT
V gene: TRBV3-1/TRBV3-2; D gene: .; clone size: .; J gene: TRBJ1-4; CDR3 protein: CASSQVRGSREKLFF; CDR3 DNA: TGTGCCAGCAGCCAAGTGAGGGGGTCACGAGAAAAACTGTTTTTT